This TCR beta chain was recovered during a study of cytomegalovirus exposure and HLA in healthy donors. Comments on this clone: Antigen unknown.

13 Jbeta primers and 60 Vbeta primers were used for the PCR. Libraries were prepared by immunoSEQ multiplex PCR; TCRdb keeps only in-frame clonotypes and omits some of them. Of 270,000 or so clones detected, roughly 90% appear once; the ten largest clones hold less than 4.5%. Trimming shortened V by 0 bases and J by 1 base, and 6 bases separated the two germline ends. Looked up from germline, CDR1 is MGHDK and CDR2 is SYGVNS. The CDR3 is 15 amino acids. Whole-study findings and limits: The majority of CMV-associated TCR beta chains were reported as apparently HLA-restricted in a later analysis.

Sequencing was carried out using PBMCs. This chain uses TRBV25-1 with TRBJ2-2; D may be TRBD1 (5 bases). The clonotype was recovered from a man in his forties in good health and CMV-seropositive. CDR3 DNA: TGTGCCAGCAGTGAATATGACAGGAACACCGGGGAGCTGTTTTTT. As protein: CASSEYDRNTGELFF.